One sample yielded the 21 T cell receptor beta chains listed below, sequenced in a study of PD-L1 blockade in urothelial cancer. Generated by immunoSEQ multiplex PCR, the TCRdb table keeps only in-frame clones and is missing some. The sample shows 38,000 or so clones, around 83% of them seen only once. The material was PBMCs, obtained around atezolizumab (anti-PD-L1) treatment. The receptors come from a man aged 60-69 years with urothelial cancer.

The chain employs TRBV28 and TRBJ2-4; D gene ambiguous. The germline CDR1 and CDR2 sequences are MDHEN and SYDVKM. This CDR3 is built from 16 residues. Trimming stripped 6 bases from V and 0 bases from J, with 15 bases between. This chain's CDR3 is CASSQSGPIAKNIQYF. The CDR3 DNA follows: TGTGCCAGCAGCCAGTCAGGTCCTATAGCCAAAAACATTCAGTACTTC.

CDR3 nucleotides: TGTGCCAGTAGTATCTCCGCCGGGACAACACAAGAGACCCAGTACTTC. It specifies CASSISAGTTQETQYF. The genes are TRBV19 and TRBJ2-5, with D possibly matching TRBD1 (6 bases). The germline CDR1 and CDR2 sequences are LNHDA and SQIVND (reference sequence). Trimming pared 3 bases from V and 2 bases from J, leaving 16 bases between. The CDR3 is 16 residues long.

CDR3 coding DNA: TGTGCCAGCAGCTTAGCGGGACAGGGGGCTTACGAGCAGTACTTC. It translates to CASSLAGQGAYEQYF. This sequence joins TRBV7-6 and TRBJ2-7, with 12 bases matching TRBD1. The J segment lost 4 bases and the V segment lost 0 bases, leaving 1 base of the junction unmatched. Germline V CDR1 and CDR2: SGHVS, FNYEAQ. CDR3 length equals 15 residues.

This clone was seen a single time. V and J are TRBV5-5 and TRBJ1-1; no reliable D call. V shed 1 base and J shed 2 bases, with 9 bases lying between them. This CDR3 contains 14 residues. Germline V gives CDR1 SGHKS, CDR2 YYEKEE (reference sequence). In DNA, the CDR3 is TGTGCCAGCAGCTTGTACAGCTATAACACTGAAGCTTTCTTT. This encodes CASSLYSYNTEAFF.

The chain couples TRBV19 to TRBJ1-5, with D possibly being TRBD1 (6 bases). The CDR3 extends over 14 amino acids. Germline lookup yields CDR1 LNHDA and CDR2 SQIVND (reference sequence). The V gene lost 6 bases and the J gene lost 4 bases, with 13 bases spanning the gap. CDR3 sequence: CASRVTQGNQPQHF. The CDR3 nucleotides are TGTGCCAGTAGGGTCACACAGGGAAATCAGCCCCAGCATTTT.

The sample holds one count of this clone. This sequence joins TRBV6-1 and TRBJ1-5, with a weak D call TRBD1 (5 bases). Trimming pared 4 bases from V and 2 bases from J, leaving 21 bases between. CDR3 size: 18 residues. The germline CDR1 and CDR2 sequences are MNHNS and SASEGT. The CDR3 DNA reads as TGTGCCAGCAGTGCAATGCGCCCCGCAGGGTCAGGCAATCAGCCCCAGCATTTT. Encoded protein: CASSAMRPAGSGNQPQHF.

The chain joins TRBV6-6 to TRBJ2-3, with TRBD1 identical over 7 bases. Germline V gene sequence: CDR1 MNHNY, CDR2 SVGAGI (reference sequence). The CDR3 sequence is 13 residues long. V shed 8 bases and J 2 bases; nucleotides not matched to a gene: 4. CDR3 loop: CASRDSTTDTQYF. The CDR3 DNA reads as TGTGCCAGCCGGGACAGCACCACAGATACGCAGTATTTT.

J is TRBJ2-7 and V is TRBV6-5; 7 bases are shared with TRBD1. After removal of 7 bases from V and 2 bases from J, the junction contained 11 bases not matched to a gene. The CDR3 covers 15 residues. Germline assignment: CDR1 MNHEY and CDR2 SVGAGI. The DNA for the CDR3 is TGTGCCAGCATCCCAAGTAGGGACAGTACCTACGAGCAGTACTTC. Protein: CASIPSRDSTYEQYF.

The gene calls are TRBV5-1 and TRBJ1-1; 9 bases are a match to TRBD1. V was pared by 4 bases and J by 5 bases, with 9 bases of the junction left unmatched. This CDR3 is built from 15 residues. Germline CDR1 SGHRS, CDR2 YFSETQ. In DNA form, the CDR3 reads TGCGCCAGCAGCCCCGGGACAGGGATGGGAACTGAAGCTTTCTTT. It is translated as CASSPGTGMGTEAFF.

The rearrangement links TRBV13 to TRBJ2-3; 14 bases are a match to TRBD2. CDR3 size: 17 residues. V was pared by 4 bases and J by 5 bases, with 8 bases of the junction left unmatched. The germline V gene encodes CDR1 PRHDT and CDR2 FYEKMQ (reference sequence). The CDR3 spells CASSSLTSGGAQDTQYF. The CDR3 DNA is TGTGCCAGCAGCTCCCTGACTAGCGGGGGGGCCCAAGATACGCAGTATTTT.

The gene calls are TRBV6-1 and TRBJ1-5, with TRBD1 identical over 7 bases. V trimming: 2 bases; J trimming: 3 bases; junction bases outside the gene matches: 4. Per the germline V gene, CDR1 is MNHNS and CDR2 is SASEGT. The CDR3 length is 15 residues. The CDR3 region has the DNA TGTGCCAGCAGTGAATCAGGGGGGAACAATCAGCCCCAGCATTTT. Translation: CASSESGGNNQPQHF.

The chain has TRBV10-3 and TRBJ2-2, with TRBD1 matching 7 bases. V shed 8 bases, J shed 4 bases, and the junction held 4 bases outside the gene matches. The CDR3 is 13 residues long. Germline values: CDR1 ENHRY, CDR2 SYGVKD. CDR3 in DNA: TGTGCCATCGGGTCAGGGGGCACCGGGGAGCTGTTTTTT. Encoded protein: CAIGSGGTGELFF.

This clone has only one observation. The chain carries TRBV18 and TRBJ1-4; TRBD1 might be the D (5 bases). Germline values: CDR1 KGHSH, CDR2 LQKENI. The length of the CDR3 is 16 residues. V was trimmed by 6 bases and J by 6 bases, leaving 20 bases between them. The CDR3 region has the DNA TGTGCCAGCTCCCCAAAGGCGGGGGTGGGGGATGAAAAACTGTTTTTT. This translates into CASSPKAGVGDEKLFF.

This clone was detected only once. The rearrangement links TRBV5-4 to TRBJ2-7; TRBD2 matches 10 bases. CDR1 is SGHNT and CDR2 is YYREEE in the germline V gene (reference sequence). The V gene end was trimmed by 0 bases and the J gene end by 3 bases; junction bases not matched to a gene: 9. This CDR3 is 17 amino acids long. In DNA, the CDR3 is TGTGCCAGCAGCTTGGGCCAACTAGCGGGGAGGAACTACGAGCAGTACTTC. Its translation: CASSLGQLAGRNYEQYF.

The chain combines TRBV18 with TRBJ2-3; 8 positions agree with TRBD2. Losses at the gene ends were 2 bases for V and 6 bases for J; bases not matched to a gene: 7. The CDR3 has 15 residues. Germline loops: CDR1 KGHSH, CDR2 LQKENI. This CDR3 reads CASSPDGGATDTQYF. CDR3 sequence (DNA): TGTGCCAGCTCACCAGACGGGGGGGCCACGGATACGCAGTATTTT.

V is TRBV28 and J is TRBJ2-4; TRBD2 might be the D (5 bases). The CDR3 is 16 residues long. The V and J ends lost 2 bases and 3 bases respectively, with 14 bases between them. Germline V CDR1 and CDR2: MDHEN, SYDVKM. The CDR3 nucleotides are TGTGCCAGCAGTTTACCCCGGACGGGAAACAAAAACATTCAGTACTTC. The encoded protein is CASSLPRTGNKNIQYF.

V gene TRBV5-6 combines with J gene TRBJ1-4, with 8 positions matching TRBD1. The CDR3 contains 14 residues. Germline V gene sequence: CDR1 SGHDT, CDR2 YYEEEE. V lost 1 base, J lost 7 bases, and 3 bases stayed unmatched. CDR3: CASSLQGAIEKLFF. In DNA, the CDR3 is TGTGCCAGCAGCTTGCAGGGGGCGATTGAAAAACTGTTTTTT.

This chain joins TRBV9 and TRBJ1-1; D call uncertain. The CDR3 sequence is 16 residues long. V dropped 0 bases and J dropped 0 bases, with 12 bases sitting between them. Germline lookup yields CDR1 SGDLS and CDR2 YYNGEE. CDR3 nucleotides: TGTGCCAGCAGCGTAGTGACGGCGGCTTTGAACACTGAAGCTTTCTTT. It translates to CASSVVTAALNTEAFF. The whole variable domain, remainder taken from reference TRBV9 and TRBJ1-1, is DSGVTQTPKHLITATGQRVTLRCSPRSGDLSVYWYQQSLDQGLQFLIQYYNGEERAKGNILERFSAQQFPDLHSELNLSSLELGDSALYFCASSVVTAALNTEAFFGQGTRLTVV.

The J gene is TRBJ1-2, the V gene TRBV7-2; weak D call: TRBD1 (5 bases). The CDR3 consists of 14 residues. Between the trimmed V and J ends, which lost 6 bases and 8 bases, there was a span of 19 bases. CDR1 is SGHTA and CDR2 is FQGNSA in the germline V gene. The CDR3: CASSYVDGSGGYTF. CDR3 DNA: TGTGCCAGCAGTTACGTAGACGGCTCAGGGGGCTACACCTTC.

This clone was counted between two and nine times. The chain uses TRBV2 and TRBJ1-2; 10 nucleotides agree with TRBD1. CDR3 length equals 14 residues. After removal of 6 bases from V and 6 bases from J, the junction contained 7 bases not matched to a gene. CDR1 and CDR2 from the germline V gene are SNHLY and FYNNEI. DNA of the CDR3: TGTGCCAGCAGAAGACAGGGGGCTTCCCATGGCTACACCTTC. This gives the protein CASRRQGASHGYTF.

The chain is built from TRBV18 and TRBJ1-2, with D hard to call. V lost 2 bases to trimming and J lost 2 bases, with 12 bases between them. Per germline, CDR1 KGHSH and CDR2 LQKENI. The length of the CDR3 is 15 residues. The chain's CDR3 is CASSPAGTTNYGYTF. CDR3 bases: TGTGCCAGCTCACCAGCGGGTACGACGAACTATGGCTACACCTTC. Combining the CDR3 with reference TRBV18 and TRBJ1-2 gives the whole variable domain NAGVMQNPRHLVRRRGQEARLRCSPMKGHSHVYWYRQLPEEGLKFMVYLQKENIIDESGMPKERFSAEFPKEGPSILRIQQVVRGDSAAYFCASSPAGTTNYGYTFGSGTRLTVV.